These 7 T cell receptor beta chains share one sample of origin, sequenced in a study of Ad26.COV2.S vaccination and SARS-CoV-2 variants. The treatment is: approximately 18 received Ad26.COV2.S at low or high dose, single or two shots; roughly 5 received placebo; per-sample allocation not given. Sampling took place 63 days after the first vaccine or placebo injection. This table comes from immunoSEQ multiplex PCR, and its TCRdb copy is limited to in-frame clones, with some not included. The sample lists about 320,000 clones, around four fifths occurring once. This specimen was peripheral blood, taken in a trial of Ad26.COV2.S vaccine versus placebo. The receptors stem from a person aged 18 to 65 who received the Ad26.COV2.S COVID-19 vaccine or a placebo.

The CDR3: CASSKGRQADGYTF. The CDR3 DNA sequence: TGTGCCAGCAGCAAAGGACGCCAAGCGGATGGCTACACCTTC. V gene TRBV9 combines with J gene TRBJ1-2, with D hard to call. This CDR3 comprises 14 residues. In germline, CDR1 is SGDLS, CDR2 YYNGEE. V gave up 4 bases and J gave up 6 bases, with 16 bases separating them. Full variable domain (outside the CDR3, taken from reference TRBV9 and TRBJ1-2): DSGVTQTPKHLITATGQRVTLRCSPRSGDLSVYWYQQSLDQGLQFLIQYYNGEERAKGNILERFSAQQFPDLHSELNLSSLELGDSALYFCASSKGRQADGYTFGSGTRLTVV.

The chain links TRBV29-1 to TRBJ2-7; no clear D gene. Trimming took 4 bases from V and 0 from J, leaving 10 bases between them. The CDR3 is 13 residues long. Germline CDR1 SQVTM, CDR2 ANQGSEA. DNA of the CDR3: TGCAGCGTTGGGCGCCAACTCTCCTACGAGCAGTACTTC. It specifies CSVGRQLSYEQYF.

V and J are TRBV7-2 and TRBJ1-4, with 9 bases identical to TRBD1. The CDR3 is 16 residues long. Germline lookup yields CDR1 SGHTA and CDR2 FQGNSA. The V gene end was trimmed by 1 base and the J gene end by 4 bases; junction bases not matched to a gene: 4. The CDR3 DNA follows: TGTGCCAGCAGCTTAGAGGGGACAGGGCTTAATGAAAAACTGTTTTTT. It translates to CASSLEGTGLNEKLFF.

The chain links TRBV5-6 to TRBJ2-2; D may be TRBD1 (6 bases). The V and J ends lost 3 bases and 0 bases respectively, with 15 bases between them. The germline CDR1 and CDR2 sequences are SGHDT and YYEEEE. There are 17 residues in the CDR3. Here the CDR3 reads CASSSTGQTSNTGELFF. The CDR3, as DNA: TGTGCCAGCAGCTCCACCGGACAGACCTCGAACACCGGGGAGCTGTTTTTT.

The chain uses TRBV9 and TRBJ1-3; a weak D match, TRBD1 (6 bases). CDR3 size: 17 residues. The germline gives CDR1 SGDLS, CDR2 YYNGEE. V was clipped by 0 bases and J by 1 base, with 14 bases between them. CDR3 region: CASSVVDSSPSGNTIYF. CDR3 in DNA: TGTGCCAGCAGCGTAGTGGACAGTTCACCTTCTGGAAACACCATATATTTT.

The chain couples TRBV15 to TRBJ2-1; tentatively, D is TRBD2 (5 bases). The length of the CDR3 is 17 residues. Germline values: CDR1 LNHNV, CDR2 YYDKDF (reference sequence). The V gene lost 1 base and the J gene lost 0 bases, with 13 bases spanning the gap. The CDR3 is CATSRGFRGSSYNEQFF. In DNA form, the CDR3 reads TGTGCCACCAGCAGAGGGTTTCGAGGGAGCTCCTACAATGAGCAGTTCTTC.

This clone has a handful of counts. The chain carries TRBV4-2 and TRBJ1-1; a possible D gene is TRBD1 (5 bases). Germline V gene data show CDR1 as LGHNA and CDR2 as YNFKEQ. Trimming left V 1 base short and J 11 bases short, with 11 bases between. The CDR3 loop spans 12 amino acids. The CDR3 reads CASSQVDGAAFF. CDR3 DNA: TGTGCCAGCAGCCAAGTTGATGGGGCGGCTTTCTTT.